The entry that follows covers one T cell receptor (beta chain) sequence. CDR3 length: 12 residues. Germline CDR1 reads MDHEN; CDR2 reads SYDVKM. Trimming pared 4 bases from V and 10 bases from J, leaving 8 bases between. This sample stems from a study of blood T cell repertoires in COVID-19. Turning to the study itself: The United States, Italy and Spain provided the acute and convalescent COVID-19 samples.

Per the original data handling: For nucleated cells, counts were estimated from reference gene primer amplification. The repertoire was sequenced with immunoSEQ multiplex PCR; TCRdb's copy has only in-frame clones and lacks some. V, J and clone size are those of that table, while D and trimming were read from the DNA. The sample includes about 270,000 clones, about 88% seen only once; the top ten take 2.5% to 3%. Enrollees, about 18 to 95 years old, lived in some 24 US areas. Categorization into cohorts depended on clinical history that participants reported. Material: PBMCs or T cells enriched from blood (not recorded which). The receptor was derived from a woman aged 45-60 years who had recovered from COVID-19. This chain links TRBV28 with TRBJ1-6; TRBD1 might be the D (5 bases). The CDR3: CASSSRGSPLHF. CDR3 bases: TGTGCCAGCAGTTCAAGGGGATCACCCCTCCACTTT.